Here is one T cell receptor (beta chain) with its context. Using immunoSEQ multiplex PCR, the repertoire was profiled, and TCRdb retains in-frame clones only, with some absent. The table includes about 400,000 clones, 86% detected once. The entry originates in a study of blood T cell repertoires in COVID-19. Sequenced sample: peripheral blood. This receptor was obtained from an older woman with COVID-19, enrolled during active disease.

The CDR3 is CASSVGANGYTF. The CDR3 DNA is TGTGCCAGCAGCGTGGGGGCGAATGGCTACACCTTC. V and J are TRBV9 and TRBJ1-2, with D perhaps matching TRBD1 (6 bases). Germline V gene sequence: CDR1 SGDLS, CDR2 YYNGEE. The CDR3 runs 12 residues. Trimming removed 2 bases from V and 6 bases from J, with 8 bases in between.